This is a list of T cell receptor beta chains from one sample in a study of T cells in localized non-small cell lung cancer. TCRdb keeps only in-frame clones here, not all; method: immunoSEQ multiplex PCR. The data show 55,000 to 75,000 clones, about nine tenths seen once. The sample here was peripheral blood, taken before any cancer treatment. The receptors derive from a male donor aged 60 or over with stage III squamous cell lung carcinoma. The CDR3 runs from the conserved cysteine through the conserved F or W. A D gene is named only where the DNA matches it firmly.

V gene: TRBV7-2
J gene: TRBJ2-1
D gene: TRBD1
CDR3 protein: CASSLRQGVNEQFF

V gene: TRBV12-5
J gene: TRBJ1-1
D gene: TRBD1
CDR3 protein: CASGLGQGSKAFF

V gene: TRBV5-1
J gene: TRBJ2-7
D gene: TRBD2
CDR3 protein: CASSRSGTSGGYEQYF

V gene: TRBV7-2
J gene: TRBJ1-1
D gene: -
CDR3 protein: CASSLIVNTEAFF

V gene: TRBV7-8
J gene: TRBJ1-1
D gene: -
CDR3 protein: CASSPGTEDAFF

V gene: TRBV10-3
J gene: TRBJ2-1
D gene: -
CDR3 protein: CAISASVSYNEQFF

V gene: TRBV30
J gene: TRBJ1-1
D gene: -
CDR3 protein: CAWSVREEAFF

V gene: TRBV6-5
J gene: TRBJ1-5
D gene: -
CDR3 protein: CATKSDRNSNQPQHF

V gene: TRBV5-1
J gene: TRBJ2-3
D gene: TRBD2
CDR3 protein: CASSRGGGRGTDTQYF

V gene: TRBV6-6
J gene: TRBJ1-4
D gene: TRBD1
CDR3 protein: CASIPAGRAGGEKLFF

V gene: TRBV2
J gene: TRBJ2-1
D gene: -
CDR3 protein: CASSKSPGQGTGGHEQFF

V gene: TRBV7-2
J gene: TRBJ2-7
D gene: -
CDR3 protein: CASSLARGAYEQYF

V gene: TRBV7-2
J gene: TRBJ2-6
D gene: -
CDR3 protein: CASSRQTLAGANVLTF

V gene: TRBV2
J gene: TRBJ1-5
D gene: -
CDR3 protein: CASRNGHNQPQHF

V gene: TRBV2
J gene: TRBJ1-2
D gene: TRBD1
CDR3 protein: CASSGQLRTGADYGYTF

V gene: TRBV6-1
J gene: TRBJ1-1
D gene: TRBD1
CDR3 protein: CASRIRGANTEAFF

V gene: TRBV6-5
J gene: TRBJ1-1
D gene: -
CDR3 protein: CASSYLGDWAEAFF

V gene: TRBV7-2
J gene: TRBJ1-6
D gene: -
CDR3 protein: CASSLVPENSPLHF

V gene: TRBV5-1
J gene: TRBJ2-1
D gene: -
CDR3 protein: CASSYGTESSYNEQFF

V gene: TRBV11-2
J gene: TRBJ2-7
D gene: -
CDR3 protein: CASRDYRTYEQYF

V gene: TRBV19
J gene: TRBJ2-6
D gene: -
CDR3 protein: CASSPAGSGANVLTF

V gene: TRBV11-2
J gene: TRBJ2-1
D gene: TRBD2
CDR3 protein: CASSSLAGGPYNEQFF

V gene: TRBV28
J gene: TRBJ1-5
D gene: -
CDR3 protein: CAISGIHQPQHF

V gene: TRBV6-5
J gene: TRBJ1-2
D gene: -
CDR3 protein: CASSTRQVLYGYTF

V gene: TRBV2
J gene: TRBJ1-4
D gene: -
CDR3 protein: CASSERQVNEKLFF

V gene: TRBV11-2
J gene: TRBJ2-1
D gene: -
CDR3 protein: CASSPSYNEQFF

V gene: TRBV19
J gene: TRBJ2-2
D gene: TRBD1
CDR3 protein: CASSIQGVANTGELFF

V gene: TRBV7-2
J gene: TRBJ1-2
D gene: -
CDR3 protein: CASSLVDVSYGYTF